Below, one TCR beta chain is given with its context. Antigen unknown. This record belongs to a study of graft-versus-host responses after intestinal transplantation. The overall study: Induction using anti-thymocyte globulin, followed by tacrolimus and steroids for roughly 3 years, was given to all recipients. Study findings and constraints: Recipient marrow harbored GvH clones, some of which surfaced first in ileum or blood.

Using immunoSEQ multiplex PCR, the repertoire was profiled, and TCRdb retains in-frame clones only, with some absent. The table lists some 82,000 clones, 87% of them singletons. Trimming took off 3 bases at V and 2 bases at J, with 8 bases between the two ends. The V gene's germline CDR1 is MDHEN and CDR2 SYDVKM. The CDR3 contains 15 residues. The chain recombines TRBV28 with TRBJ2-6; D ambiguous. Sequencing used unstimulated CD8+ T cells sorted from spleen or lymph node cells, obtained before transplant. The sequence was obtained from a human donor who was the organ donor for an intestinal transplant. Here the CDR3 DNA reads TGTGCCAGCAGTTTTGGGGTAACTGGGGCCAACGTCCTGACTTTC. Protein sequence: CASSFGVTGANVLTF.